These 26 T cell receptor beta chains originate from one sample sequenced in a study of vaccination effects on CD4 cells after COVID-19. These receptors lack a known antigen. Peptide-pool stimulation followed by sequencing identified expanded antigen-specific CD4+ clonotypes in the ViraFEST assay. Following a roughly eleven-day culture, CD4+ T cells were purified. Vaccine recipients, nucleocapsid antibody negative, had no prior SARS-CoV-2 infection. The table came from immunoSEQ multiplex PCR; TCRdb's copy has only in-frame clones and leaves some out. The sample records about 38,000 clones, roughly 70% being singletons. The material sequenced was CD4+ T cells from PBMCs cultured with SARS-CoV-2 spike peptides, taken before COVID-19 vaccination. The origin of the receptors is a human donor who received a COVID-19 vaccine.

This clone was observed a handful of times. The V and J genes are TRBV20-1 and TRBJ2-1; D possibly corresponds to TRBD2 (6 bases). The V gene lost 3 bases and the J gene lost 4 bases, with 13 bases spanning the gap. Germline V gene sequence: CDR1 DFQATT, CDR2 SNEGSKA (reference sequence). The CDR3 consists of 14 residues. The CDR3 region is CSASGLAHYNEQFF. The CDR3 bases are TGCAGTGCTAGTGGTCTAGCGCATTACAATGAGCAGTTCTTC.

The CDR3 DNA is TGTGCCAGTAGTATCAGAAACAGAAACTATGGCTACACCTTC. Translation gives CASSIRNRNYGYTF. The rearrangement links TRBV19 to TRBJ1-2, with no clear D. V lost 3 bases, J lost 2 bases, and 10 bases lay in between. Germline CDR1 reads LNHDA; CDR2 reads SQIVND (reference sequence). The CDR3 totals 14 residues.

This chain joins TRBV12-3 or TRBV12-4 and TRBJ1-2; a weak D match, TRBD1 (5 bases). Trimming removed 3 bases from V and 12 bases from J, with 14 bases in between. The CDR3 is made up of 12 amino acids. CDR3 region: CASSLVRGRDTF. Here the CDR3 DNA reads TGTGCCAGCAGTTTGGTTCGGGGACGGGACACCTTC.

This clone turned up a few times. The rearrangement joins TRBV29-1 to TRBJ1-2; TRBD1 is a possible D gene (6 bases). The CDR3 covers 11 residues. Germline V gene lookup returns CDR1 SQVTM and CDR2 ANQGSEA. Trimming took 4 bases from V and 8 from J, leaving 11 bases between them. The CDR3 region has the DNA TGCAGCGTTGTGGAGGGGGGCGGCTACACCTTC. This translates into CSVVEGGGYTF.

Only a few counts were recorded for this clone. CDR3 sequence (DNA): TGTGCCAGTAGCTCTTTGGGGGTGACAGGAACCTCACCCCTCCACTTT. Encoded protein: CASSSLGVTGTSPLHF. V usage is TRBV19 and J usage is TRBJ1-6; D is possibly TRBD1 (6 bases). The CDR3 has 16 residues. V was shortened by 6 bases and J by 10 bases, with 22 bases between the two germline ends. Per germline, CDR1 LNHDA and CDR2 SQIVND (reference sequence).

V and J are TRBV9 and TRBJ1-1; TRBD1 matches 9 bases. Looked up from germline, CDR1 is SGDLS and CDR2 is YYNGEE. CDR3 length equals 15 residues. J was trimmed by 5 bases and V by 0 bases; bases with no gene match: 5. As DNA, the CDR3 is TGTGCCAGCAGCGTAGGGGGACAGGGAAGGACTGAAGCTTTCTTT. Translated: CASSVGGQGRTEAFF.

This sequence joins TRBV28 and TRBJ2-1; 14 bases are shared with TRBD2. With V trimmed by 5 bases and J by 3 bases, 21 bases remained unmatched. This CDR3 has 22 amino acids. Germline V gene lookup returns CDR1 MDHEN and CDR2 SYDVKM. Here the CDR3 DNA reads TGTGCCAGCAGTCCCCCCCCCACAGGGAGACTAGCGGGAGGGGGTGGCTACAATGAGCAGTTCTTC. Translation gives CASSPPPTGRLAGGGGYNEQFF.

The gene calls are TRBV5-6 and TRBJ1-1; perhaps TRBD1 as D (5 bases). Germline CDR1 is SGHDT and CDR2 is YYEEEE. V lost 2 bases and J 1 base, leaving 9 bases between the germline ends. This CDR3 comprises 14 residues. The CDR3 DNA reads TGTGCCAGCAGCTTATACACAGGGAACACTGAAGCTTTCTTT. This codes for CASSLYTGNTEAFF. Filled out from reference TRBV5-6 and TRBJ1-1, the complete variable domain reads DAGVTQSPTHLIKTRGQQVTLRCSPKSGHDTVSWYQQALGQGPQFIFQYYEEEERQRGNFPDRFSGHQFPNYSSELNVNALLLGDSALYLCASSLYTGNTEAFFGQGTRLTVV.

This clone was counted only a few times. The chain employs TRBV11-1 and TRBJ1-6; 10 bases match TRBD1. The CDR3 is 14 residues long. V shed 3 bases and J 8 bases; nucleotides not matched to a gene: 1. Germline CDR1 is SGHAT and CDR2 is FQDESV (reference sequence). The CDR3 sequence: CASSFGTGDSPLHF. The CDR3 DNA follows: TGTGCCAGCAGCTTCGGGACAGGGGATTCACCCCTCCACTTT.

The CDR3 is CASSGFGEPSTDTQYF. The CDR3 DNA follows: TGTGCCAGCAGCGGGTTTGGCGAGCCCAGCACAGATACGCAGTATTTT. The J gene is TRBJ2-3, the V gene TRBV5-4; D is ambiguous. The length of the CDR3 is 16 residues. Per the germline V gene, CDR1 is SGHNT and CDR2 is YYREEE (reference sequence). V lost 4 bases and J lost 0, with 15 bases in between.

This sequence joins TRBV6-6 and TRBJ1-1; D unclear. V lost 0 bases and J lost 1, with 6 bases in between. The CDR3 runs 14 residues. Germline lookup yields CDR1 MNHNY and CDR2 SVGAGI (reference sequence). CDR3 sequence (DNA): TGTGCCAGCAGTTACTCGGAACCGAACACTGAAGCTTTCTTT. It is translated as CASSYSEPNTEAFF.

This clone was counted between two and nine times. The chain couples TRBV5-1 to TRBJ1-2; 9 bases line up with TRBD1. Germline V lookup: CDR1 SGHRS, CDR2 YFSETQ. V was clipped by 2 bases and J by 8 bases; unmatched bases: 10. The CDR3 spans 15 residues. The CDR3 coding sequence is TGCGCCAGCAGCTTTGGGGCCACAGGGGGCGGAGGCTACACCTTC. Residues: CASSFGATGGGGYTF. The full variable domain, rest sourced from reference TRBV5-1 and TRBJ1-2, is KAGVTQTPRYLIKTRGQQVTLSCSPISGHRSVSWYQQTPGQGLQFLFEYFSETQRNKGNFPGRFSGRQFSNSRSEMNVSTLELGDSALYLCASSFGATGGGGYTFGSGTRLTVV.

The chain carries TRBV5-1 and TRBJ2-1; D may be TRBD2 (6 bases). There are 14 residues in the CDR3. Between the trimmed V and J ends, which lost 2 bases and 8 bases, there was a span of 14 bases. The V gene's germline CDR1 is SGHRS and CDR2 YFSETQ. This chain's CDR3 is CASSLGTSVDEQFF. As DNA, the CDR3 is TGCGCCAGCAGCTTAGGGACTTCGGTAGATGAGCAGTTCTTC. Full variable domain (missing parts from reference TRBV5-1 and TRBJ2-1): KAGVTQTPRYLIKTRGQQVTLSCSPISGHRSVSWYQQTPGQGLQFLFEYFSETQRNKGNFPGRFSGRQFSNSRSEMNVSTLELGDSALYLCASSLGTSVDEQFFGPGTRLTVL.

The genes are TRBV7-3 and TRBJ2-5; tentatively, D is TRBD1 (6 bases). This CDR3 is built from 12 residues. Germline CDR1 reads SGHTA; CDR2 reads FQGTGA. Trimming pared 5 bases from V and 5 bases from J, leaving 9 bases between. In nucleotides, the CDR3 is TGTGCCAGCAGCACAGGGTCGGAGACCCAGTACTTC. Its protein product is CASSTGSETQYF.

This clone was counted between two and nine times. The V call is TRBV30, the J call TRBJ1-1; D call uncertain. Trimming shortened V by 8 bases and J by 2 bases, and 12 bases separated the two germline ends. The CDR3 extends over 12 amino acids. Germline V gene sequence: CDR1 GTSNPN, CDR2 SVGIG (reference sequence). The CDR3 region is CAPAVPNTEAFF. The CDR3 coding sequence is TGTGCCCCCGCGGTTCCAAACACTGAAGCTTTCTTT.

In this sample, this clone turned up a few times. The CDR3 DNA is TGTGCCAGCAGCTTAGAGGGGAATTTGAACACTGAAGCTTTCTTT. Its protein is CASSLEGNLNTEAFF. This chain connects TRBV7-2 to TRBJ1-1, with D perhaps TRBD1 (5 bases). CDR3 length: 15 amino acids. The ends were cut back, 1 base at V and 0 bases at J, with 9 bases in the middle. Germline lookup yields CDR1 SGHTA and CDR2 FQGNSA.

This sequence joins TRBV18 and TRBJ2-3; D is perhaps TRBD1 (6 bases). CDR3 length: 15 residues. Trimming pared 3 bases from V and 9 bases from J, leaving 19 bases between. Germline V gene data show CDR1 as KGHSH and CDR2 as LQKENI. The CDR3 bases are TGTGCCAGCTCACCGGGACACCAAGACCTATACACGCAGTATTTT. It is translated as CASSPGHQDLYTQYF.

This chain connects TRBV6-1 to TRBJ1-5; no clear D gene. Trimming pared 2 bases from V and 4 bases from J, leaving 3 bases between. The CDR3 loop spans 12 amino acids. CDR1 is MNHNS and CDR2 is SASEGT in the germline V gene. CDR3 in DNA: TGTGCCAGCAGTGAATTGAATCAGCCCCAGCATTTT. It is translated as CASSELNQPQHF.

The rearrangement links TRBV19 to TRBJ2-1, with D possibly matching TRBD1 (6 bases). Germline V gene lookup returns CDR1 LNHDA and CDR2 SQIVND (reference sequence). The CDR3 loop spans 15 amino acids. The V gene lost 6 bases and the J gene lost 1 base, with 13 bases spanning the gap. The DNA for the CDR3 is TGTGCCAGTAGCCTACAGGGACGATCCTACAATGAGCAGTTCTTC. It specifies CASSLQGRSYNEQFF.

This clone was counted between two and nine times. The V and J genes are TRBV5-1 and TRBJ1-1; 9 bases are a match to TRBD1. V shed 4 bases and J 6 bases; nucleotides not matched to a gene: 7. Germline-derived CDR1 and CDR2 are SGHRS and YFSETQ. The CDR3 extends over 14 amino acids. The CDR3 is CASSADTGGSEAFF. The CDR3 DNA is TGCGCCAGCAGCGCCGACACAGGGGGCTCTGAAGCTTTCTTT. Supplemented by reference TRBV5-1 and TRBJ1-1, the full variable domain reads KAGVTQTPRYLIKTRGQQVTLSCSPISGHRSVSWYQQTPGQGLQFLFEYFSETQRNKGNFPGRFSGRQFSNSRSEMNVSTLELGDSALYLCASSADTGGSEAFFGQGTRLTVV.

The J gene is TRBJ2-1, the V gene TRBV7-2, with TRBD2 identical over 8 bases. The CDR3 has 16 amino acids. In germline, CDR1 is SGHTA, CDR2 FQGNSA. The J segment lost 3 bases and the V segment lost 6 bases, leaving 10 bases of the junction unmatched. CDR3 DNA sequence: TGTGCCAGCAGATCGGGGGGGAGCGGGAGCTACAATGAGCAGTTCTTC. Translated, it gives CASRSGGSGSYNEQFF. Drawing the rest from reference TRBV7-2 and TRBJ2-1, the complete variable domain is GAGVSQSPSNKVTEKGKDVELRCDPISGHTALYWYRQSLGQGLEFLIYFQGNSAPDKSGLPSDRFSAERTGGSVSTLTIQRTQQEDSAVYLCASRSGGSGSYNEQFFGPGTRLTVL.

This clone showed up just a few times. This chain connects TRBV6-5 to TRBJ1-4; D unresolved. Germline CDR1 and CDR2: MNHEY and SVGAGI. This CDR3 contains 12 residues. Trimming removed 5 bases at V and 8 bases at J, with 9 bases between. CDR3 amino acids: CASSTLGEKLFF. In nucleotides, the CDR3 is TGTGCCAGCAGTACTTTAGGGGAAAAACTGTTTTTT.

The chain uses TRBV14 and TRBJ1-2, with D unresolved. V lost 3 bases, J lost 2 bases, and 4 bases lay in between. Germline CDR1 SGHDN, CDR2 FVKESK. The CDR3 extends over 12 amino acids. CDR3 nucleotide sequence: TGTGCCAGCAGCCAGGACAACTATGGCTACACCTTC. Amino acid sequence: CASSQDNYGYTF.

Notes on this clone: One end of the junction is discordant with germline, which a read error may explain. The V gene is TRBV7-2, the J gene TRBJ1-5; weak D call: TRBD1 (6 bases). This CDR3 comprises 15 residues. Germline-derived CDR1 and CDR2 are SGHTA and FQGNSA. CDR3 bases: TGTGCCAGCAGCTTAGAACAGGGCAGCAGTCAGCCCCAGCATTTT. Translating it yields CASSLEQGSSQPQHF. Full variable domain (outside the CDR3, taken from reference TRBV7-2 and TRBJ1-5): GAGVSQSPSNKVTEKGKDVELRCDPISGHTALYWYRQSLGQGLEFLIYFQGNSAPDKSGLPSDRFSAERTGGSVSTLTIQRTQQEDSAVYLCASSLEQGSSQPQHFGDGTRLSIL.

The J gene is TRBJ2-3, the V gene TRBV29-1; a possible D gene is TRBD1 (5 bases). This CDR3 is 15 amino acids long. Trimming took off 1 base at V and 0 bases at J, with 11 bases between the two ends. CDR1 and CDR2 (germline): SQVTM, ANQGSEA. The CDR3 loop reads CSVEVSHRSTDTQYF. Written as DNA, the CDR3 is TGCAGCGTTGAAGTATCTCACAGGAGCACAGATACGCAGTATTTT.

The genes are TRBV19 and TRBJ2-3, with 8 bases aligning to TRBD2. The trim removed 6 bases at V and 1 base at J, leaving 6 bases unmatched. The germline V gene has CDR1 LNHDA and CDR2 SQIVND (reference sequence). This CDR3 has 15 amino acids. The DNA for the CDR3 is TGTGCCAGTAGCGATGCGGGGGGCCGCACAGATACGCAGTATTTT. Translation gives CASSDAGGRTDTQYF. Looking up the rest from reference TRBV19 and TRBJ2-3 gives the full variable domain: DGGITQSPKYLFRKEGQNVTLSCEQNLNHDAMYWYRQDPGQGLRLIYYSQIVNDFQKGDIAEGYSVSREKKESFPLTVTSAQKNPTAFYLCASSDAGGRTDTQYFGPGTRLTVL.